This TCR beta chain was recorded in a study of OX40 agonist ivuxolimab in advanced cancers. Germline V gene data show CDR1 as SGHAT and CDR2 as FQNNGV. The CDR3 extends over 15 amino acids. Trimming took off 5 bases at V and 0 bases at J, with 13 bases between the two ends. Here immunoSEQ multiplex PCR was the method, and the copy in TCRdb shows in-frame clones only, minus some. The table has roughly 50,000 clones, about 86% seen once. The chain recombines TRBV11-2 with TRBJ1-1, with D perhaps matching TRBD1 (6 bases). Sequenced material: CD4+ or CD8+ T cells sorted from blood, taken in a trial of the OX40 agonist ivuxolimab. The source of this sequence is an adult with an advanced solid tumor such as melanoma, head and neck, liver or kidney cancer. The CDR3 sequence is CASSPQGEVNTEAFF. Here the CDR3 DNA reads TGTGCCAGCAGCCCACAGGGTGAAGTGAACACTGAAGCTTTCTTT.